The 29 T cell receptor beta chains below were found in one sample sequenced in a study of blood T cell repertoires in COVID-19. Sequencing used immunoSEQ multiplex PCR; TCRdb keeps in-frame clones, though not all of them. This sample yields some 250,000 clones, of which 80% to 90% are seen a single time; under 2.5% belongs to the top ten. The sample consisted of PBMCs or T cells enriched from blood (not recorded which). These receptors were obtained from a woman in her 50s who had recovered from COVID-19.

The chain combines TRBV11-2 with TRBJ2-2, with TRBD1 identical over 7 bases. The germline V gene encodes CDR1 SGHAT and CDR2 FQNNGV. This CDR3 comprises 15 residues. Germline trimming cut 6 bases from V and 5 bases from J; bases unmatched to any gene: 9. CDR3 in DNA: TGTGCCAGCAGTTACCGAAGACAGGGAACCGGGGAGCTGTTTTTT. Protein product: CASSYRRQGTGELFF.

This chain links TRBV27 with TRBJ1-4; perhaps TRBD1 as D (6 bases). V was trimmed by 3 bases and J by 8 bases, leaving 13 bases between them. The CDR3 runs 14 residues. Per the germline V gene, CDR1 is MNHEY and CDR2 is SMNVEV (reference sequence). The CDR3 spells CASSFQGFGEKLFF. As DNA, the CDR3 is TGTGCCAGCAGTTTTCAGGGGTTTGGCGAAAAACTGTTTTTT.

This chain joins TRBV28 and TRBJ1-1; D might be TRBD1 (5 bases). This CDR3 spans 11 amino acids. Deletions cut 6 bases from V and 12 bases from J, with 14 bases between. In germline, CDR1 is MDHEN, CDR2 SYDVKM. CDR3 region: CASSPDSPTFF. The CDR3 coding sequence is TGTGCCAGCAGCCCAGACAGTCCGACTTTCTTT.

This CDR3 is CASSEGLAGGGSSYEQYF. The CDR3 region has the DNA TGTGCCAGCTCGGAAGGACTAGCGGGAGGAGGATCGTCCTACGAGCAGTACTTC. The rearrangement uses TRBV18 and TRBJ2-7; 14 positions match TRBD2. After removal of 6 bases from V and 1 base from J, the junction contained 11 bases not matched to a gene. Germline V lookup: CDR1 KGHSH, CDR2 LQKENI. The length of the CDR3 is 18 residues.

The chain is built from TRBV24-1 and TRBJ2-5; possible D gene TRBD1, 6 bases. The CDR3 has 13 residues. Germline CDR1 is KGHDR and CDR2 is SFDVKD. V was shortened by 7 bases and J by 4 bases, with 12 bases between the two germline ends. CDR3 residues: CATSETGRETQYF. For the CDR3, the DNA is TGTGCCACCAGCGAGACAGGCCGAGAGACCCAGTACTTC.

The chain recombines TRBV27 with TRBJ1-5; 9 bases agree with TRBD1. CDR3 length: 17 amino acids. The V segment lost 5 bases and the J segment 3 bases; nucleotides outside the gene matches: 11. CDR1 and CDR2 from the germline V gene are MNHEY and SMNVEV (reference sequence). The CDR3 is CASSPTGGSRLNQPQHF. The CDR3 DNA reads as TGTGCCAGCAGTCCTACAGGGGGCTCGCGCCTCAATCAGCCCCAGCATTTT.

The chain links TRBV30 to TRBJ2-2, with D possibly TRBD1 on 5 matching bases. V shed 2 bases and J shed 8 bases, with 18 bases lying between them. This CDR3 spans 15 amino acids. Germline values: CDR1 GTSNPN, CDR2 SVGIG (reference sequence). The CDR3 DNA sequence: TGTGCCTGGAGTATAGGGCAGGGTGATTGGGGGGAGCTGTTTTTT. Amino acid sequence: CAWSIGQGDWGELFF. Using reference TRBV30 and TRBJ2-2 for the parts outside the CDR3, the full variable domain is SQTIHQWPATLVQPVGSPLSLECTVEGTSNPNLYWYRQAAGRGLQLLFYSVGIGQISSEVPQNLSASRPQDRQFILSSKKLLLSDSGFYLCAWSIGQGDWGELFFGEGSRLTVL.

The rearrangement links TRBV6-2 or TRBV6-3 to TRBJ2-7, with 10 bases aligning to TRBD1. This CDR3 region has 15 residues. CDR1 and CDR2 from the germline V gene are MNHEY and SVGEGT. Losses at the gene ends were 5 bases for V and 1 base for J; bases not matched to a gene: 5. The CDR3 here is CASSTGQGGSYEQYF. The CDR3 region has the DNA TGTGCCAGCAGTACCGGACAGGGGGGGTCCTACGAGCAGTACTTC.

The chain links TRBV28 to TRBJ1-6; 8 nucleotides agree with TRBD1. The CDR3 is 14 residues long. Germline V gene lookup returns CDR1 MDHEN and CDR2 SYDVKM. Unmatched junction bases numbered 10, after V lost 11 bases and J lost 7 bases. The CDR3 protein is CAPSRGQANSPLHF. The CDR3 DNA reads TGTGCCCCATCCCGGGGACAGGCAAATTCACCCCTCCACTTT.

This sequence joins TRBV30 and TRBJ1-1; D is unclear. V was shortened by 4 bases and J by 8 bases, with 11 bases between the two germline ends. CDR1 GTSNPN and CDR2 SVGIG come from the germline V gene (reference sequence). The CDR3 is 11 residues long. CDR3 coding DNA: TGTGCCTGGAACCCCGGGAGAGAAGCTTTCTTT. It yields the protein CAWNPGREAFF.

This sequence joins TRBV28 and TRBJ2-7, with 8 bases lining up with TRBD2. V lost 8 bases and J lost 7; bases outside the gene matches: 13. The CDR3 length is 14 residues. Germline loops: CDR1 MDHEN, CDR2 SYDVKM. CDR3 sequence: CASLYSGSLGEQYF. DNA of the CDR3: TGTGCCAGCCTATACAGCGGGAGTCTAGGGGAGCAGTACTTC.

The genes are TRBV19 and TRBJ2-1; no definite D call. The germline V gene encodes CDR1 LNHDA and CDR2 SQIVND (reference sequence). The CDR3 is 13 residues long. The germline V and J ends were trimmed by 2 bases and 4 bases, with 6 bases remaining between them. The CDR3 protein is CASSIFLYNEQFF. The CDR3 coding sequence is TGTGCCAGTAGTATATTCCTTTACAATGAGCAGTTCTTC.

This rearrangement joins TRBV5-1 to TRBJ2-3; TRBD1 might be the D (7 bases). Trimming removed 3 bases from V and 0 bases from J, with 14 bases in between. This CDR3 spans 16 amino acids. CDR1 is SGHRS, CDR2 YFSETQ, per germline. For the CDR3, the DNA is TGCGCCAGCAGCTGGCGGGACAGAACTAGCACAGATACGCAGTATTTT. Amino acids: CASSWRDRTSTDTQYF. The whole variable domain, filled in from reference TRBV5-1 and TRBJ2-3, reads KAGVTQTPRYLIKTRGQQVTLSCSPISGHRSVSWYQQTPGQGLQFLFEYFSETQRNKGNFPGRFSGRQFSNSRSEMNVSTLELGDSALYLCASSWRDRTSTDTQYFGPGTRLTVL.

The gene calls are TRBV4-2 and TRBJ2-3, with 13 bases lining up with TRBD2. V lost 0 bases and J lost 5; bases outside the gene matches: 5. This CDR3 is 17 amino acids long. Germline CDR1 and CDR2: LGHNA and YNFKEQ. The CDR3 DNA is TGTGCCAGCAGCCAAGATCGTGGACTAGCGGGAGAAGATACGCAGTATTTT. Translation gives CASSQDRGLAGEDTQYF.

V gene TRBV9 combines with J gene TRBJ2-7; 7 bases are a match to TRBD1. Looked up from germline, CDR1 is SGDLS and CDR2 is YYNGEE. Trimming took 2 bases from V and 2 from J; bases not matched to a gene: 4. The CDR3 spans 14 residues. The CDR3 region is CASSVGTATYEQYF. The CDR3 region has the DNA TGTGCCAGCAGCGTCGGGACAGCAACCTACGAGCAGTACTTC.

CDR3 sequence reads: CASSSIPGTEIYEQYF. CDR3 nucleotides: TGTGCCAGCAGTTCCATTCCGGGGACAGAGATATACGAGCAGTACTTC. The J gene is TRBJ2-7, the V gene TRBV27, with 7 positions matching TRBD1. CDR3 length: 16 residues. Germline assignment: CDR1 MNHEY and CDR2 SMNVEV (reference sequence). Losses at the gene ends were 4 bases for V and 4 bases for J; bases not matched to a gene: 13.

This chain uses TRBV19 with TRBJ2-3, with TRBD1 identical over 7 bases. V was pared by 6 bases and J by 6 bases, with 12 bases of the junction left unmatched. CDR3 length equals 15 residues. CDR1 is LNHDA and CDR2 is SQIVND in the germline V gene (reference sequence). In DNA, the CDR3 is TGTGCCAGTAGAGAATTGGGCGGCAGGGGGGATACGCAGTATTTT. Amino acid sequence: CASRELGGRGDTQYF.

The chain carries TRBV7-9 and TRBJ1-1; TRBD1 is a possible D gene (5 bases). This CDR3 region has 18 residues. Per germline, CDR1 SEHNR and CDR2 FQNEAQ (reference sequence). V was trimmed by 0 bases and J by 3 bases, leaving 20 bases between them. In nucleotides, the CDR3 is TGTGCCAGCAGCTTAGCGCTTTTACTGGGCAGGGTCGACACTGAAGCTTTCTTT. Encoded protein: CASSLALLLGRVDTEAFF.

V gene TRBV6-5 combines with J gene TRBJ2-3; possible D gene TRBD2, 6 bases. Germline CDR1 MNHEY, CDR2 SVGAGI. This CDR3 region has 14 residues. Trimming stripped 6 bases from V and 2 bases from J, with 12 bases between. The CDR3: CASRLGGLTDTQYF. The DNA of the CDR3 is TGTGCCAGCAGGCTTGGGGGACTCACAGATACGCAGTATTTT.

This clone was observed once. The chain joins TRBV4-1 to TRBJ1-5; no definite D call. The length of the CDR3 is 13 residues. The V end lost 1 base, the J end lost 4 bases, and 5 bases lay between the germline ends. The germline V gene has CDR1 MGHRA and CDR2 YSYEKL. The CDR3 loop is CASSQAGNQPQHF. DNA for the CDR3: TGCGCCAGCAGCCAAGCGGGGAATCAGCCCCAGCATTTT.

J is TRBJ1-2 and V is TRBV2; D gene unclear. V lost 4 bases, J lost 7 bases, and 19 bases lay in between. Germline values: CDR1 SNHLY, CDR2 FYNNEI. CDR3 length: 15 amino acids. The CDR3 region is CASSVSPPVAGGYTF. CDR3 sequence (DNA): TGTGCCAGCAGTGTCAGTCCCCCAGTGGCGGGTGGCTACACCTTC.

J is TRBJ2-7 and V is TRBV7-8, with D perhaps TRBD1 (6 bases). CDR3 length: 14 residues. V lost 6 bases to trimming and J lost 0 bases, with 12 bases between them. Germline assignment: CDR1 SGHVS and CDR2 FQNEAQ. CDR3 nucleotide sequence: TGTGCCAGCAGTATCACAGGGAGCTCCTACGAGCAGTACTTC. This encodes CASSITGSSYEQYF.

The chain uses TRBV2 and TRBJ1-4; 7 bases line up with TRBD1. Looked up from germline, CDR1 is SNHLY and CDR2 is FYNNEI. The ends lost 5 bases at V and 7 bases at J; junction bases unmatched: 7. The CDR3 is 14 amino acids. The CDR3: CASSLGTESEKLFF. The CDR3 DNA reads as TGTGCCAGCAGTCTCGGGACAGAAAGTGAAAAACTGTTTTTT.

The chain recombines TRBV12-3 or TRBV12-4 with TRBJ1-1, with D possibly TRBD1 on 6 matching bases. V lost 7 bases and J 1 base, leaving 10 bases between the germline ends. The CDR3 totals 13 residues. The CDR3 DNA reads TGTGCCAGCATCATGGGACAGAACACTGAAGCTTTCTTT. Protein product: CASIMGQNTEAFF.

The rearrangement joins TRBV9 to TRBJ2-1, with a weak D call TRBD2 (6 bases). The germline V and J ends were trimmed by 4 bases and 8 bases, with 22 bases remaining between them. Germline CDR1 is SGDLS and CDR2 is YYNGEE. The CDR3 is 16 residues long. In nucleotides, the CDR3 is TGTGCCAGCAGCCCCCGGGACTTCCCAATGGTCGATGAGCAGTTCTTC. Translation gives CASSPRDFPMVDEQFF.

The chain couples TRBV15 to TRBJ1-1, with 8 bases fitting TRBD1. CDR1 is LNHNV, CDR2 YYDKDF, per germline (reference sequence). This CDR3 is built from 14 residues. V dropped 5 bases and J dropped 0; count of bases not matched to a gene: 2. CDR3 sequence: CATSSTGVNTEAFF. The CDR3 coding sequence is TGTGCCACCAGCTCGACAGGGGTGAACACTGAAGCTTTCTTT.

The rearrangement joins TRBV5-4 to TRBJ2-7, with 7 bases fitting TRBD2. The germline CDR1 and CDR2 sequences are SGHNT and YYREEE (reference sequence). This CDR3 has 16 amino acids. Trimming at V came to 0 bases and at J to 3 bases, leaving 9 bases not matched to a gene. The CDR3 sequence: CASSLVGGGSDYEQYF. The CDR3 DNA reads TGTGCCAGCAGCTTGGTGGGGGGAGGGAGCGACTACGAGCAGTACTTC.

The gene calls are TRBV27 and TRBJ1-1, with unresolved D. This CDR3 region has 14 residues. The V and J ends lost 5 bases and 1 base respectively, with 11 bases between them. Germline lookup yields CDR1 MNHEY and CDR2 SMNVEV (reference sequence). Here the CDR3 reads CASSVTGANTEAFF. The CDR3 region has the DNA TGTGCCAGCAGTGTAACCGGTGCGAACACTGAAGCTTTCTTT.

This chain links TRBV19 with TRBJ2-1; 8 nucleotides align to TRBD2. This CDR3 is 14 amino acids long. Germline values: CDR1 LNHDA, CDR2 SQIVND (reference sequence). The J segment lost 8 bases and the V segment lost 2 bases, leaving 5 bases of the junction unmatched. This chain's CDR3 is CASSIRLASDEQFF. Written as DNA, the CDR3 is TGTGCCAGTAGTATAAGACTAGCGTCGGATGAGCAGTTCTTC.